This TCR beta chain was captured by sequencing in a study of human T cells and chemical hapten exposure. TCRdb analysed the RACE reads with MiXCR anew, one entry per CDR3 protein. Among about 110,000 distinct CDR3 sequences listed, under 35% were seen once. Time point in this sample: patch test 3, about 24 weeks after DPC sensitization. Treatment in this sample: therapeutic diphenylcyclopropenone sensitization with weekly scalp DPC. This clonotype turned up a few times. The CDR3 is 14 residues long. V trimming: 1 base; J trimming: 4 bases; junction bases outside the gene matches: 1. Per germline, CDR1 SGHTA and CDR2 FQGNSA.

This clonotype originated in a man in his forties with alopecia areata. Some clones in this sample may be carry-over from other donors' samples. The J gene is TRBJ2-7, the V gene TRBV7-2; TRBD1 agrees at 10 bases. Specimen: whole blood, collected in connection with sensitization to the hapten diphenylcyclopropenone (DPC). The chain's CDR3 is CASSLVGQGYEQYF. The CDR3 DNA reads TGTGCCAGCAGCTTAGTGGGACAGGGGTACGAGCAGTACTTC. The whole variable domain, remainder taken from reference TRBV7-2 and TRBJ2-7, is GAGVSQSPSNKVTEKGKDVELRCDPISGHTALYWYRQSLGQGLEFLIYFQGNSAPDKSGLPSDRFSAERTGGSVSTLTIQRTQQEDSAVYLCASSLVGQGYEQYFGPGTRLTVT.